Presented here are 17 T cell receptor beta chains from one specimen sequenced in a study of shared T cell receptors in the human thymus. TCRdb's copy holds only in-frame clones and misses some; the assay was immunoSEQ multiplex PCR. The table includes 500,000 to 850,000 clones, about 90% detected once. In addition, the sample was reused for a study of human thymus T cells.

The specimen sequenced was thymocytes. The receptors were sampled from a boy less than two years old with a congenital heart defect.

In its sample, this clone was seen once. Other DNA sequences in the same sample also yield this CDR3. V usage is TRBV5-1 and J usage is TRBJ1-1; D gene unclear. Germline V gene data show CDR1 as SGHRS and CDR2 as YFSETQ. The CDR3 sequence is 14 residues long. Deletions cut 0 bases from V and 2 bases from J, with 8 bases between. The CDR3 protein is CASSLAGRNTEAFF. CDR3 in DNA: TGCGCCAGCAGCTTGGCCGGGAGAAACACTGAAGCTTTCTTT.

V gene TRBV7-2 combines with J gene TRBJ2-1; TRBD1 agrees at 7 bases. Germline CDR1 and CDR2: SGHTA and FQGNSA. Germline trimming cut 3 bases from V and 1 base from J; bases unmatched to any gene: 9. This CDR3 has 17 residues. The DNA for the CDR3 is TGTGCCAGCAGCTTCCAACCCGACAGGGAGTCCTACAATGAGCAGTTCTTC. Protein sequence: CASSFQPDRESYNEQFF.

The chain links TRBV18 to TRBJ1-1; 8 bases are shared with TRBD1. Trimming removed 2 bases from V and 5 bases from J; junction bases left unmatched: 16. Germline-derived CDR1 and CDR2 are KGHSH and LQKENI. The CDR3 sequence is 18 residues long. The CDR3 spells CASSPEQGVAERWTEAFF. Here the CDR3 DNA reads TGTGCCAGCTCACCAGAACAGGGGGTAGCGGAGCGTTGGACTGAAGCTTTCTTT. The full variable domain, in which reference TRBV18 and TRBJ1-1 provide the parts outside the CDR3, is NAGVMQNPRHLVRRRGQEARLRCSPMKGHSHVYWYRQLPEEGLKFMVYLQKENIIDESGMPKERFSAEFPKEGPSILRIQQVVRGDSAAYFCASSPEQGVAERWTEAFFGQGTRLTVV.

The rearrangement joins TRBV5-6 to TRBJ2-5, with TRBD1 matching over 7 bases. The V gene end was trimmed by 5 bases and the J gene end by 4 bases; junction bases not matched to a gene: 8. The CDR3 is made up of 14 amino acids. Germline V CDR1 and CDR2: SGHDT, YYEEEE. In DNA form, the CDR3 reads TGTGCCAGCAGTTCTCATTGGACAGGAGAGACCCAGTACTTC. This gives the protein CASSSHWTGETQYF.

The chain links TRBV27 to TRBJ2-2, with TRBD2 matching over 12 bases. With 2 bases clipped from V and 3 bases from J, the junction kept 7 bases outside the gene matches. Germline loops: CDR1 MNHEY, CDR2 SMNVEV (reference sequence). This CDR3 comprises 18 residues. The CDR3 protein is CASSLLASGGADTGELFF. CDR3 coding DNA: TGTGCCAGCAGTTTACTGGCTAGCGGGGGGGCCGACACCGGGGAGCTGTTTTTT.

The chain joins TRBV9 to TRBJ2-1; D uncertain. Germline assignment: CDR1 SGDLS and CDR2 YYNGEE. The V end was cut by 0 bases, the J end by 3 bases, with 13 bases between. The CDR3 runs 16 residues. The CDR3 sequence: CASSVAVAVDYNEQFF. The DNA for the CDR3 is TGTGCCAGCAGCGTAGCTGTGGCAGTCGACTACAATGAGCAGTTCTTC.

For the CDR3, the DNA is TGTGCCAGCAGCCCCAAAAGGGGGTTTAACACTGAAGCTTTCTTT. Amino acids: CASSPKRGFNTEAFF. The chain links TRBV28 to TRBJ1-1; a weak D match, TRBD1 (6 bases). The germline V gene has CDR1 MDHEN and CDR2 SYDVKM. The CDR3 is made up of 15 amino acids. V was shortened by 6 bases and J by 2 bases, with 16 bases between the two germline ends.

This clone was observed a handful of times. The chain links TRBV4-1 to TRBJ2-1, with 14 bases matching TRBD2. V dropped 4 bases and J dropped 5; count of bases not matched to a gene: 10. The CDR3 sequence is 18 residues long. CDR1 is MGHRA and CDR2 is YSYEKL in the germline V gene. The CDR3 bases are TGCGCCAGCAGCCCTAACAAGGAGGGACTAGCGGGAGACAATGAGCAGTTCTTC. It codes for CASSPNKEGLAGDNEQFF.

In DNA form, the CDR3 reads TGCGCCAGCAGCCAAGAGGGGCGGAATGGTTCCTACGAGCAGTACTTC. It is translated as CASSQEGRNGSYEQYF. The V gene is TRBV4-3, the J gene TRBJ2-5; weak D call: TRBD1 (5 bases). The end of the DNA is better explained by TRBJ2-7, so the J call may be wrong. Germline V lookup: CDR1 LGHNA, CDR2 YSLEER. The CDR3 sequence is 16 residues long.

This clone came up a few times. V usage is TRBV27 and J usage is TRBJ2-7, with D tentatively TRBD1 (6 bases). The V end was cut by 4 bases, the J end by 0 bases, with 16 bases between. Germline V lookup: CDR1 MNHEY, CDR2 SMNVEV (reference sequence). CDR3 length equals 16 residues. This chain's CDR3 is CASSSQTDRSSYEQYF. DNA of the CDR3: TGTGCCAGCAGTTCGCAAACAGACAGGAGCTCCTACGAGCAGTACTTC.

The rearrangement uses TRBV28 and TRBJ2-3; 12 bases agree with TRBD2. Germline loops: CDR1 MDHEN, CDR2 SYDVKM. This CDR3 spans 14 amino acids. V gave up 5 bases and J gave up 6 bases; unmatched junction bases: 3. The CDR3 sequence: CASSNLAGGDTQYF. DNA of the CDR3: TGTGCCAGCAGTAACCTAGCGGGAGGGGATACGCAGTATTTT. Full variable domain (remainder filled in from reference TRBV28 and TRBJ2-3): DVKVTQSSRYLVKRTGEKVFLECVQDMDHENMFWYRQDPGLGLRLIYFSYDVKMKEKGDIPEGYSVSREKKERFSLILESASTNQTSMYLCASSNLAGGDTQYFGPGTRLTVL.

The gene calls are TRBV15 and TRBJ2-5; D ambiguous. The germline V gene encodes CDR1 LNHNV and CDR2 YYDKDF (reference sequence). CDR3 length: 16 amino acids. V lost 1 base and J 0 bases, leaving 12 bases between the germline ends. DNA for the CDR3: TGTGCCACCAGCAGAGGCCCAGATGCAAACCAAGAGACCCAGTACTTC. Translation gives CATSRGPDANQETQYF.

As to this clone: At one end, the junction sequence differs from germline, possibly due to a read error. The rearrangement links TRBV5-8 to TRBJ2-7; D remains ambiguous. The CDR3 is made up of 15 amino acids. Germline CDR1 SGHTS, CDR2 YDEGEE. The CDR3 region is CASRLARGIVYEQYF. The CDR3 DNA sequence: TGTGCCAGCAGATTGGCCCGAGGAATCGTCTACGAGCAGTACTTC.

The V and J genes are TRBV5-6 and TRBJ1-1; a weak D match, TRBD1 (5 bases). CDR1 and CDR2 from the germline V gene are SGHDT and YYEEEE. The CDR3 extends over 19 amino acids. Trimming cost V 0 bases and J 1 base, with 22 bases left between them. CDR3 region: CASSLDRQREVGRNTEAFF. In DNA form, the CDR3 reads TGTGCCAGCAGCTTGGATAGACAGAGGGAGGTGGGACGGAACACTGAAGCTTTCTTT.

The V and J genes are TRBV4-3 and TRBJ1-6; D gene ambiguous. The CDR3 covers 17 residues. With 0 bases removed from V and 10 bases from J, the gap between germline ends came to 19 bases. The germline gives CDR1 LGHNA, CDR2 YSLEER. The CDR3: CASSQDPREPDGSPLHF. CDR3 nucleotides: TGCGCCAGCAGCCAAGACCCGAGGGAACCCGATGGATCACCCCTCCACTTT.

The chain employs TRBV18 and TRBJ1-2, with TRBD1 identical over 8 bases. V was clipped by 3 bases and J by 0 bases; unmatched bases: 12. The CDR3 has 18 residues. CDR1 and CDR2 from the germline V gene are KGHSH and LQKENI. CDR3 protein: CASSPLGTGPLTNYGYTF. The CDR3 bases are TGTGCCAGCTCACCTCTCGGGACAGGCCCTCTTACTAACTATGGCTACACCTTC. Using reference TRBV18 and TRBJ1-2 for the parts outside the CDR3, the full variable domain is NAGVMQNPRHLVRRRGQEARLRCSPMKGHSHVYWYRQLPEEGLKFMVYLQKENIIDESGMPKERFSAEFPKEGPSILRIQQVVRGDSAAYFCASSPLGTGPLTNYGYTFGSGTRLTVV.

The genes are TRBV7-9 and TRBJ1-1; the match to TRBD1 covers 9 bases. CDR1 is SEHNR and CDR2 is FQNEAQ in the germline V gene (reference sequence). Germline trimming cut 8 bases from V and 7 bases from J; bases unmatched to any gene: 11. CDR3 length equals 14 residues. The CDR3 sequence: CASHRDRVNDEAFF. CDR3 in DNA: TGTGCCAGCCATCGGGACAGGGTTAATGATGAAGCTTTCTTT.